Given below is one T cell receptor beta chain in context. Its antigen remains unidentified. Trimming shortened V by 1 base and J by 5 bases, and 11 bases separated the two germline ends. The CDR3 has 15 amino acids. Germline lookup yields CDR1 LGHNA and CDR2 YSLEER. This specimen comes from a study of blood T cells in healthy people across ages. The use of a sample-barcoded 5' primer and a J-beta primer mix characterized a second PCR of about 7 to 12 cycles. Tagging of each cDNA molecule was performed by a template-switch adaptor with 12 random nucleotides. Each CDR3 protein gets one entry after TCRdb re-called the 5' RACE reads with MiXCR. The profile shows under 2,000,000 distinct CDR3 sequences, about 49% of them singletons. Study conclusions and caveats: The unsorted PBMCs prevented any conclusive comparison of naive versus antigen-experienced cells.

V gene TRBV4-3 combines with J gene TRBJ1-4, with D perhaps matching TRBD1 (6 bases). Sequences were obtained from blood. This TCR came from a woman aged 40 to 50 in good health. The CDR3 DNA follows: TGCGCCAGCAGCCAAGCCCAGGGGACAAATGAAAAACTGTTTTTT. Amino acid sequence: CASSQAQGTNEKLFF.